Described below is a single TCR beta chain sequence and its context. The target antigen is unknown. Unique molecular identifiers were in the cDNA, with template-switch universal primer binding. Via MiXCR, TCRdb re-called the 5' RACE reads, giving one row per CDR3 protein. The sample has 500,000 or so distinct CDR3 sequences, roughly an eighth seen once. This sample was taken from a study of identical twins. Study-level findings and limits: Not following the same donors, the study drew its conclusions from cross-sectional statistical analysis. While abundant cord blood beta clonotypes carried fewer insertions, memory repertoires showed no such pattern.

This sample also appeared in a second study, on yellow fever vaccine responses in identical twins.

The receptor was isolated from a woman aged 18-35 years in good health. The material sequenced was CD4+ T cells sorted from blood.

The CDR3 protein is CASAVAETQYF. For the CDR3, the DNA is TGTGCCAGCGCTGTGGCAGAGACCCAGTACTTC. This chain connects TRBV7-6 to TRBJ2-5; the D is unclear. This CDR3 has 11 residues. V shed 8 bases and J shed 4 bases, with 8 bases lying between them. CDR1 and CDR2 from the germline V gene are SGHVS and FNYEAQ.